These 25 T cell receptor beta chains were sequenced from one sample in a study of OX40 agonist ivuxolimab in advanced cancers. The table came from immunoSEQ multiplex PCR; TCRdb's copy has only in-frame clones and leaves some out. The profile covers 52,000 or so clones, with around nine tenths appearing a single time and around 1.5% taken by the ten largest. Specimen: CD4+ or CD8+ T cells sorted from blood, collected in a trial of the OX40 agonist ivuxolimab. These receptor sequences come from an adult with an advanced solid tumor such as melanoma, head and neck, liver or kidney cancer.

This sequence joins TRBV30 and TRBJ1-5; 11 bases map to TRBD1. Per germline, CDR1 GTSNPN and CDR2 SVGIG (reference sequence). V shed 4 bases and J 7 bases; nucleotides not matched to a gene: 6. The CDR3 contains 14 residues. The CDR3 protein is CAWKGGTGGQPQHF. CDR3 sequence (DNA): TGTGCCTGGAAGGGCGGGACAGGGGGACAGCCCCAGCATTTT.

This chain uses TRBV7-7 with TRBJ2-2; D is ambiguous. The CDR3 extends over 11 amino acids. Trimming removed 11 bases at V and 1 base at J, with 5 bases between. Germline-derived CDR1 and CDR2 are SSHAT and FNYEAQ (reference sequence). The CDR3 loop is CASGNTGELFF. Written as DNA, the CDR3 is TGTGCCTCTGGGAACACCGGGGAGCTGTTTTTT.

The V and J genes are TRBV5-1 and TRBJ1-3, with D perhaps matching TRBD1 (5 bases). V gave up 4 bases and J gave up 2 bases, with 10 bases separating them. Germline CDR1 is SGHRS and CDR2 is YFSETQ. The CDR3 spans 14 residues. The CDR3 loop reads CASSTAGAGNTIYF. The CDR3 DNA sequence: TGCGCCAGCAGCACGGCGGGGGCTGGAAACACCATATATTTT.

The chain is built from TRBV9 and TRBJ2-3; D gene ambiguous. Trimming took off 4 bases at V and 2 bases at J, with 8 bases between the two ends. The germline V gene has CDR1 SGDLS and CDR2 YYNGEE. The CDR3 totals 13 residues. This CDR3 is CASSFRTTDTQYF. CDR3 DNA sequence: TGTGCCAGCAGCTTTCGTACCACAGATACGCAGTATTTT.

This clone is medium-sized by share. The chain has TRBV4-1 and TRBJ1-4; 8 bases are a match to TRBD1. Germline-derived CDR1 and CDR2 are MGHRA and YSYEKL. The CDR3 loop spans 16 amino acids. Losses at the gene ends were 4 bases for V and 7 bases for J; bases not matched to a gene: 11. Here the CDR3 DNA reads TGCGCCAGCAGCCGAGGACAGGGAGGGAGGAGTGAAAAACTGTTTTTT. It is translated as CASSRGQGGRSEKLFF.

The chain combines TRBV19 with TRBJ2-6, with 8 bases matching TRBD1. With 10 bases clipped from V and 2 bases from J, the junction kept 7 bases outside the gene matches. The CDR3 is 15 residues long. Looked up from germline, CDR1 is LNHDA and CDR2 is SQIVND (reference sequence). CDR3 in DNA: TGTGCCACCCAGGACAGGGTAGCTGGGGCCAACGTCCTGACTTTC. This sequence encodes CATQDRVAGANVLTF. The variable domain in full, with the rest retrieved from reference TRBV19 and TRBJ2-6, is DGGITQSPKYLFRKEGQNVTLSCEQNLNHDAMYWYRQDPGQGLRLIYYSQIVNDFQKGDIAEGYSVSREKKESFPLTVTSAQKNPTAFYLCATQDRVAGANVLTFGAGSRLTVL.

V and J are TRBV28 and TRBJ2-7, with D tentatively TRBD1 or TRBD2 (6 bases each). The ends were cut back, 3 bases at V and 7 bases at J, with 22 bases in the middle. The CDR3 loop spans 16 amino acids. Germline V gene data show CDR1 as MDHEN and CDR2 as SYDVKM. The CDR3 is CASSFGGFAAQGEQYF. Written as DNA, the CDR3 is TGTGCCAGCAGTTTCGGAGGGTTTGCGGCCCAGGGGGAGCAGTACTTC.

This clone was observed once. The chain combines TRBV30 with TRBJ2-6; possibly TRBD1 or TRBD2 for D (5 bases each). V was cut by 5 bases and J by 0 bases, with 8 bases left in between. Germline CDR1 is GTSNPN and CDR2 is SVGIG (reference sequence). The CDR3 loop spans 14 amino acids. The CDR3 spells CAWWGSSGANVLTF. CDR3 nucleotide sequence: TGTGCCTGGTGGGGGAGCTCTGGGGCCAACGTCCTGACTTTC.

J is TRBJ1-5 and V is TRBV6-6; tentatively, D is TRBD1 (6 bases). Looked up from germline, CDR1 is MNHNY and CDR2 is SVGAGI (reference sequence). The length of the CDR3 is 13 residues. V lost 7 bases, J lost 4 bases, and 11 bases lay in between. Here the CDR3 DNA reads TGTGCCAGCACCGGGACACCAAATCAGCCCCAGCATTTT. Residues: CASTGTPNQPQHF.

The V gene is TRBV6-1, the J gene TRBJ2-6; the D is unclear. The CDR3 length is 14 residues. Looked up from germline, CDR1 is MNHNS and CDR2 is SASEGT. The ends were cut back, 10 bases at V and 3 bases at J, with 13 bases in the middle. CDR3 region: CATDSGGGANVLTF. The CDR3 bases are TGTGCCACCGACTCGGGTGGTGGGGCCAACGTCCTGACTTTC.

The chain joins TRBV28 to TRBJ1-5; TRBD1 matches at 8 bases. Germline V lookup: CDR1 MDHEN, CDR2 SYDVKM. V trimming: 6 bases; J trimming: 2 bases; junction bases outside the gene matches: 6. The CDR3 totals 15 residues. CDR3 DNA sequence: TGTGCCAGCAGCTCAGGGGGCGGAGGCAATCAGCCCCAGCATTTT. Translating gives CASSSGGGGNQPQHF.

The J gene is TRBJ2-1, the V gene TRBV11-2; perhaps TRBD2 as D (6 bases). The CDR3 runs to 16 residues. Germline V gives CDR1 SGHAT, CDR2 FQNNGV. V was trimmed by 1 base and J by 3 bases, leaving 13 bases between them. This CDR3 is CASSLGPGLVYNEQFF. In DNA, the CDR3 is TGTGCCAGCAGCTTAGGGCCGGGACTGGTCTACAATGAGCAGTTCTTC.

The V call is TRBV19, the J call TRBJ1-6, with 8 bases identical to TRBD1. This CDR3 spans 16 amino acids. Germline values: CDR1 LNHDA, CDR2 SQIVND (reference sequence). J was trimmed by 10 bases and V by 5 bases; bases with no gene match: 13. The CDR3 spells CASSFSPDRDGSPLHF. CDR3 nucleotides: TGTGCCAGTAGTTTCTCTCCGGACAGGGACGGGTCACCCCTCCACTTT.

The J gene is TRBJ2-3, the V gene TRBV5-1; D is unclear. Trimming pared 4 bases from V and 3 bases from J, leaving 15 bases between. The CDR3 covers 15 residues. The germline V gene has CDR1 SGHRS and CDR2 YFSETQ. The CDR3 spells CASSVGSELTDTQYF. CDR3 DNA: TGCGCCAGCAGCGTCGGTTCAGAGCTTACAGATACGCAGTATTTT.

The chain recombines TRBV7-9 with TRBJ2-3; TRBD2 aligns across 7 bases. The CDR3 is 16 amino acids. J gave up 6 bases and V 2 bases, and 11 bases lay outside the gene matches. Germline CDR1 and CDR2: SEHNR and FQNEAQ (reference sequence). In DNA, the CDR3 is TGTGCCAGCAGCTTATACGGCGGGAGCCCGAGGGATACGCAGTATTTT. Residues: CASSLYGGSPRDTQYF.

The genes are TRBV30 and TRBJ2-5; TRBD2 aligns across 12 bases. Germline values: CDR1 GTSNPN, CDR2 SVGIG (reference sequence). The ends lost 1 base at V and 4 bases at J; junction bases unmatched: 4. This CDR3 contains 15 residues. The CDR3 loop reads CAWSELAGGRETQYF. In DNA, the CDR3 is TGTGCCTGGAGTGAGCTAGCGGGAGGGCGAGAGACCCAGTACTTC.

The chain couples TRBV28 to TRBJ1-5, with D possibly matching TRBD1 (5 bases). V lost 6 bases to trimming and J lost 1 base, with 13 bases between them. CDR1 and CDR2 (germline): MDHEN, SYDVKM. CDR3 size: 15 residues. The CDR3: CASRSGHLSNQPQHF. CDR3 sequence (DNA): TGTGCCAGCAGATCTGGACACCTCAGCAATCAGCCCCAGCATTTT.

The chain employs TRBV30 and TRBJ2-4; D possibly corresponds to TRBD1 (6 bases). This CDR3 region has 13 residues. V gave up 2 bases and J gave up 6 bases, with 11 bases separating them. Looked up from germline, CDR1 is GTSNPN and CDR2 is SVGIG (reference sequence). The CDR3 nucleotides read TGTGCCTGGAGTCGGCAGGGGCTAAACATTCAGTACTTC. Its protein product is CAWSRQGLNIQYF.

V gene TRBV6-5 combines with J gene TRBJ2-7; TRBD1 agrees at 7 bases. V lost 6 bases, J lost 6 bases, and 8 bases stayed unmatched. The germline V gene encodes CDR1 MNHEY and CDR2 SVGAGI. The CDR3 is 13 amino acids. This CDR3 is CASRNRGASEQYF. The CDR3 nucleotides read TGTGCCAGCAGGAACAGGGGCGCGAGCGAGCAGTACTTC.

The CDR3 loop is CASSFGRALNEQYF. Written as DNA, the CDR3 is TGCGCCAGCAGCTTCGGGAGGGCTTTGAACGAGCAGTACTTC. The chain recombines TRBV5-1 with TRBJ2-7; 8 bases align to TRBD2. The germline CDR1 and CDR2 sequences are SGHRS and YFSETQ. The CDR3 runs 14 residues. After removal of 2 bases from V and 5 bases from J, the junction contained 6 bases not matched to a gene. The complete variable domain, with remaining parts taken from reference TRBV5-1 and TRBJ2-7, reads KAGVTQTPRYLIKTRGQQVTLSCSPISGHRSVSWYQQTPGQGLQFLFEYFSETQRNKGNFPGRFSGRQFSNSRSEMNVSTLELGDSALYLCASSFGRALNEQYFGPGTRLTVT.

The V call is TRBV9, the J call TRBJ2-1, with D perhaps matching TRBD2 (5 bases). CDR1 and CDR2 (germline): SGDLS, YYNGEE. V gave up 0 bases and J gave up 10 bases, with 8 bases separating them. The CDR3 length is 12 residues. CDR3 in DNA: TGTGCCAGCAGCGTAGCCACGGGAGAGCAGTTCTTC. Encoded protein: CASSVATGEQFF.

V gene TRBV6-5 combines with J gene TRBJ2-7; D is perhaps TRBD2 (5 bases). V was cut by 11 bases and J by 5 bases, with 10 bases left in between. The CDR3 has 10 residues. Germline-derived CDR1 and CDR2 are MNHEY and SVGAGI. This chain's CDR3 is CAAGRNEQYF. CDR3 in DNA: TGTGCCGCGGGCCGGAACGAGCAGTACTTC.

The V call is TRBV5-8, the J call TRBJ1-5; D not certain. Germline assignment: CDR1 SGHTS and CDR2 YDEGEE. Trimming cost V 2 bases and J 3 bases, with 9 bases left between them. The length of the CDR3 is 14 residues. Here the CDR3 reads CASSFVLPNQPQHF. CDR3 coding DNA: TGTGCCAGCAGCTTCGTCCTTCCCAATCAGCCCCAGCATTTT.

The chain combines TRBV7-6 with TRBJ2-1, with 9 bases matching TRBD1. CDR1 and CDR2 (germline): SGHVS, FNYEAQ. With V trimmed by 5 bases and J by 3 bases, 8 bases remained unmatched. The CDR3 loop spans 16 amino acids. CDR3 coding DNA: TGTGCCAGCAGCGGAAGTGGGACAGGGCTCTACAATGAGCAGTTCTTC. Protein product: CASSGSGTGLYNEQFF.

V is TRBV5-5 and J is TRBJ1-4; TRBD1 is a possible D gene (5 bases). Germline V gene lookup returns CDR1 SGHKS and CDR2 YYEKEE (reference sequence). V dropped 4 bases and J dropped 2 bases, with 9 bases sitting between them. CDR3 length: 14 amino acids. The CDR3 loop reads CASSAGGTNEKLFF. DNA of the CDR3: TGTGCCAGCAGCGCGGGGGGGACTAATGAAAAACTGTTTTTT. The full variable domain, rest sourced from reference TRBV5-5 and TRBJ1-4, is DAGVTQSPTHLIKTRGQQVTLRCSPISGHKSVSWYQQVLGQGPQFIFQYYEKEERGRGNFPDRFSARQFPNYSSELNVNALLLGDSALYLCASSAGGTNEKLFFGSGTQLSVL.